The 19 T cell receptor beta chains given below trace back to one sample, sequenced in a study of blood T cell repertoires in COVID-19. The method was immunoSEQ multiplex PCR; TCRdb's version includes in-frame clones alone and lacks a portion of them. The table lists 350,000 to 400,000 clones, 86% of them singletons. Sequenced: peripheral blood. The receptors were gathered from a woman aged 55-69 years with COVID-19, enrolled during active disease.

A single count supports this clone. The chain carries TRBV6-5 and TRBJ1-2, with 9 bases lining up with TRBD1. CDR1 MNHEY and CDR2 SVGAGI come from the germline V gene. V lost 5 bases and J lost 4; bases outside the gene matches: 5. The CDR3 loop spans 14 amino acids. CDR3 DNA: TGTGCCAGCAGTCCTCGGACAGGGGTCTATGGCTACACCTTC. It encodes CASSPRTGVYGYTF.

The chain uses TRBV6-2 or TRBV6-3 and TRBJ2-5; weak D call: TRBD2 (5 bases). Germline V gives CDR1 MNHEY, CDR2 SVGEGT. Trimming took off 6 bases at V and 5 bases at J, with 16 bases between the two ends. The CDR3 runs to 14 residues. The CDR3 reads CASSPRSPGETQYF. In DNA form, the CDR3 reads TGTGCCAGCAGCCCCCGGTCCCCGGGGGAGACCCAGTACTTC.

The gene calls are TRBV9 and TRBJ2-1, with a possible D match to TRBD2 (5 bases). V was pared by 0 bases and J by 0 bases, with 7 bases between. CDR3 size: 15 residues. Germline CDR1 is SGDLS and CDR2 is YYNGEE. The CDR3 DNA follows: TGTGCCAGCAGCGTAGCTAGCCTCTCCTACAATGAGCAGTTCTTC. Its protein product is CASSVASLSYNEQFF.

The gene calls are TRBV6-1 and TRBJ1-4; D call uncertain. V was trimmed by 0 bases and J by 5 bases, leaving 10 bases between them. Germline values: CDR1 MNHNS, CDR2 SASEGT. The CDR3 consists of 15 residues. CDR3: CASSEAVTDNEKLFF. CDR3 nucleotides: TGTGCCAGCAGTGAAGCGGTAACAGACAATGAAAAACTGTTTTTT.

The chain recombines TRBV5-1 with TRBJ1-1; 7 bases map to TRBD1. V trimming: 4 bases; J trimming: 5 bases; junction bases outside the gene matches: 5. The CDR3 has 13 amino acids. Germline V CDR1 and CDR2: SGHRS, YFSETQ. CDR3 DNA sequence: TGCGCCAGCAGCCCACAGGGGAGGACTGAAGCTTTCTTT. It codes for CASSPQGRTEAFF. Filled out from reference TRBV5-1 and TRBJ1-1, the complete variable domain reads KAGVTQTPRYLIKTRGQQVTLSCSPISGHRSVSWYQQTPGQGLQFLFEYFSETQRNKGNFPGRFSGRQFSNSRSEMNVSTLELGDSALYLCASSPQGRTEAFFGQGTRLTVV.

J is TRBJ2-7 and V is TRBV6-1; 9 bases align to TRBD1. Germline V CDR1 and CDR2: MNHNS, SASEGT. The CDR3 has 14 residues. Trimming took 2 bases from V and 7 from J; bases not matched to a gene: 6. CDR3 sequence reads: CASSEPHRGQEQYF. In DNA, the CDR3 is TGTGCCAGCAGTGAACCCCACAGGGGGCAAGAGCAGTACTTC.

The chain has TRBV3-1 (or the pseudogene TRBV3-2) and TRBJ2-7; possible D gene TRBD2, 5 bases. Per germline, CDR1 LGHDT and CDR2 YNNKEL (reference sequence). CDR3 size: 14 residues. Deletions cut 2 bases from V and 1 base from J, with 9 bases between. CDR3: CASSQTRASYEQYF. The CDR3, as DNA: TGTGCCAGCAGCCAAACGAGGGCTTCCTACGAGCAGTACTTC.

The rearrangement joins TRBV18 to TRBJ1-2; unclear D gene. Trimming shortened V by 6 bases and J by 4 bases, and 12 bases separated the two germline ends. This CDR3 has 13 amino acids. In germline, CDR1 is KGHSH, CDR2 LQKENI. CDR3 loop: CASSPDGVYGYTF. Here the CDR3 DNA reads TGTGCCAGCTCCCCTGACGGGGTCTATGGCTACACCTTC. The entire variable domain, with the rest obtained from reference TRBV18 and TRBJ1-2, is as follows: NAGVMQNPRHLVRRRGQEARLRCSPMKGHSHVYWYRQLPEEGLKFMVYLQKENIIDESGMPKERFSAEFPKEGPSILRIQQVVRGDSAAYFCASSPDGVYGYTFGSGTRLTVV.

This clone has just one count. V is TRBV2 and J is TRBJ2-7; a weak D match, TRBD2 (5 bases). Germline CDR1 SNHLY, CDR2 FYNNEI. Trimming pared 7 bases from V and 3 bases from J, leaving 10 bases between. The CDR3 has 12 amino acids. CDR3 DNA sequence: TGTGCCAGCAATCTAGCTGGCTACGAGCAGTACTTC. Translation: CASNLAGYEQYF.

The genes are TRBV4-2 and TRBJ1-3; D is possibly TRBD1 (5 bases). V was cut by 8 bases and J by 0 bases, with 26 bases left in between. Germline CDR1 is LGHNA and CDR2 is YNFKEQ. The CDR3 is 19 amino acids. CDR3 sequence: CASQTQIRRAGVSGNTIYF. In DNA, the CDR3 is TGTGCCAGCCAAACTCAAATTCGGCGGGCGGGGGTCTCTGGAAACACCATATATTTT.

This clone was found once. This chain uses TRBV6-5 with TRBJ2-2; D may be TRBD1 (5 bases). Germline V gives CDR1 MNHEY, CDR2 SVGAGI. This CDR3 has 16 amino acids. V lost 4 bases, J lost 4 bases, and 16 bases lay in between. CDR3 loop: CASSSRHRRGTGELFF. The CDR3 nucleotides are TGTGCCAGCAGTTCGAGACATCGTAGGGGCACCGGGGAGCTGTTTTTT.

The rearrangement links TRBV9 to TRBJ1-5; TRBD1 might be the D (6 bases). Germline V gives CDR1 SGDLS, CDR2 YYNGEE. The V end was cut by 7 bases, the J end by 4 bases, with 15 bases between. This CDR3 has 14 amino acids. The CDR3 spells CASSQGFGNQPQHF. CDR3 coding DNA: TGTGCCAGCTCCCAGGGGTTTGGGAATCAGCCCCAGCATTTT.

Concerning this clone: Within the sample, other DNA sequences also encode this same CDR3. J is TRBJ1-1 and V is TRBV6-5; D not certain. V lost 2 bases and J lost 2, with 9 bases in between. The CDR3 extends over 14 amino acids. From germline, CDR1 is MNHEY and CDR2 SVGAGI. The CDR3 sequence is CASSYRGGNTEAFF. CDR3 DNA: TGTGCCAGCAGTTACCGGGGAGGAAACACTGAAGCTTTCTTT.

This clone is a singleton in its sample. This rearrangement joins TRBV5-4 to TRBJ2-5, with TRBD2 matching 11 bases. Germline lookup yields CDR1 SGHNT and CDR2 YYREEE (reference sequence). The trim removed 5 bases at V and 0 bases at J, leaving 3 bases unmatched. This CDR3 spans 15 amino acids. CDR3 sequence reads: CASRPGLADQETQYF. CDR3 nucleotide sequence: TGTGCCAGCAGGCCGGGACTAGCGGACCAAGAGACCCAGTACTTC.

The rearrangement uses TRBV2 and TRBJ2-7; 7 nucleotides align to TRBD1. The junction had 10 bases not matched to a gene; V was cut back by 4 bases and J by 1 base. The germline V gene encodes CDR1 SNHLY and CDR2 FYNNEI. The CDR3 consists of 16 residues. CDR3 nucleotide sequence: TGTGCCAGCAGTGGATCAGACAGGGAACCGTCCTACGAGCAGTACTTC. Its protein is CASSGSDREPSYEQYF.

The CDR3 sequence: CASSLFISRGASTGELFF. DNA of the CDR3: TGTGCCAGCAGCTTGTTTATCTCGCGGGGCGCGTCTACCGGGGAGCTGTTTTTT. The chain recombines TRBV5-4 with TRBJ2-2, with D maybe TRBD2 (6 bases). Trimming left V 1 base short and J 5 bases short, with 21 bases between. From germline, CDR1 is SGHNT and CDR2 YYREEE (reference sequence). The CDR3 extends over 18 amino acids.

Here the CDR3 DNA reads TGTGCCAGCAGACCGACAGGGGGCAATCAGCCCCAGCATTTT. Residues: CASRPTGGNQPQHF. The rearrangement links TRBV27 to TRBJ1-5, with TRBD1 matching 8 bases. Per germline, CDR1 MNHEY and CDR2 SMNVEV (reference sequence). J was trimmed by 2 bases and V by 6 bases; bases with no gene match: 3. The length of the CDR3 is 14 residues.

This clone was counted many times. The CDR3 bases are TGTGCCAGCAGCTTAGACAGGGGGAGCAATCAGCCCCAGCATTTT. Protein product: CASSLDRGSNQPQHF. The gene calls are TRBV7-8 and TRBJ1-5, with 8 bases lining up with TRBD1. Germline CDR1 is SGHVS and CDR2 is FQNEAQ. There are 15 residues in the CDR3. The V segment lost 1 base and the J segment 1 base; nucleotides outside the gene matches: 0.

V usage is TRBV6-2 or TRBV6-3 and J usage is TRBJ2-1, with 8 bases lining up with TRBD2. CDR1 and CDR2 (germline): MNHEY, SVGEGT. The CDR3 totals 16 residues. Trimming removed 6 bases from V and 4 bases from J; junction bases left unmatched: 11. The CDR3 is CASSPSSGGPYNEQFF. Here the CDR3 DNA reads TGTGCCAGCAGCCCCTCCAGCGGGGGCCCTTACAATGAGCAGTTCTTC.